What follows is one T cell receptor (beta chain) and its context. Its antigen is unidentified. Sequencing used immunoSEQ multiplex PCR; TCRdb keeps in-frame clones, though not all of them. The table lists around 15,000 clones, more than 80% of them singletons, with around 20% in the top ten. The data originate from a study of ipilimumab plus nivolumab after autologous stem cell transplantation. Study-wide results and caveats: Per the authors, repertoire, Treg and microbiota data justify further study.

Trimming took 0 bases from V and 0 from J, leaving 9 bases between them. This CDR3 comprises 15 residues. Germline V gives CDR1 MNHNY, CDR2 SVGAGI (reference sequence). The chain recombines TRBV6-6 with TRBJ2-7, with D uncertain. This receptor was taken from a male donor with diffuse large B-cell lymphoma. The specimen was PBMCs, collected in a trial of ipilimumab plus nivolumab as post-transplant consolidation. Here the CDR3 reads CASSYSGGNSYEQYF. DNA for the CDR3: TGTGCCAGCAGTTACTCGGGCGGAAACTCCTACGAGCAGTACTTC.